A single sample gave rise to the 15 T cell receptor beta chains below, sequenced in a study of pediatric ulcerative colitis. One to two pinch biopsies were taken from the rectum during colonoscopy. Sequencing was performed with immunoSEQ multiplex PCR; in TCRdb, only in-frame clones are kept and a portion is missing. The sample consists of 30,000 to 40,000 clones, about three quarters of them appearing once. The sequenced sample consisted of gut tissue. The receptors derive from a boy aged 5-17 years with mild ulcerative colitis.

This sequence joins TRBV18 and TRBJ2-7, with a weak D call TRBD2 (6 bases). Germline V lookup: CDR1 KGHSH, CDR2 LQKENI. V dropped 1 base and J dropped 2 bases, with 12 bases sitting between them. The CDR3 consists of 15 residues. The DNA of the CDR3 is TGTGCCAGCTCACCACTGGCGGGGCGCCCCTACGAGCAGTACTTC. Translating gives CASSPLAGRPYEQYF.

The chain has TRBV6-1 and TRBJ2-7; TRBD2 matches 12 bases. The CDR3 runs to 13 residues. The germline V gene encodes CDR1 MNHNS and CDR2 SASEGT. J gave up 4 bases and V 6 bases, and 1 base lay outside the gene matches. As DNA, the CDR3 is TGTGCCAGCAGACTAGCGGGGGGTTACGAGCAGTACTTC. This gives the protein CASRLAGGYEQYF.

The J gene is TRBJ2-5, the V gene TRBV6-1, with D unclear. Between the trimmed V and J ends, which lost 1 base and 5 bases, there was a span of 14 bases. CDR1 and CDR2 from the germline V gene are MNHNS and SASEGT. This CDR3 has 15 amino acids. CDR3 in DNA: TGTGCCAGCAGTGAAGGTGAAGTCCTGGAGGAGACCCAGTACTTC. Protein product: CASSEGEVLEETQYF.

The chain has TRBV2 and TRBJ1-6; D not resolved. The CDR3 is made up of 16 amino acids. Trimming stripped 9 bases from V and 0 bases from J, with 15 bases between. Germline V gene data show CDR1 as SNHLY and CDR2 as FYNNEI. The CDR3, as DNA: TGTGCCAGTTCTAGGGATATGAGCTCCTATAATTCACCCCTCCACTTT. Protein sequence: CASSRDMSSYNSPLHF.

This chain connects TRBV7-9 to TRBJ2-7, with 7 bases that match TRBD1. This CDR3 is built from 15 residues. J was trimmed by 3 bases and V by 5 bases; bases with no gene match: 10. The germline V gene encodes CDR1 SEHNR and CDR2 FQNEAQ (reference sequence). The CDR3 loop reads CASSHYRGSHYEQYF. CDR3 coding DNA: TGTGCCAGCAGCCACTACAGGGGATCGCACTACGAGCAGTACTTC.

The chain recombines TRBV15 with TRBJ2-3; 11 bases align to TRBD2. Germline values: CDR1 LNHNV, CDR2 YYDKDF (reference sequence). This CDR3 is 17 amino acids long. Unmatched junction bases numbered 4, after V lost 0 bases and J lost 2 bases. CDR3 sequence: CATSRDIAGGPTDTQYF. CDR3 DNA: TGTGCCACCAGCAGAGATATAGCGGGGGGGCCCACAGATACGCAGTATTTT. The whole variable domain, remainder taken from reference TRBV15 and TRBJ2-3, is DAMVIQNPRYQVTQFGKPVTLSCSQTLNHNVMYWYQQKSSQAPKLLFHYYDKDFNNEADTPDNFQSRRPNTSFCFLDIRSPGLGDTAMYLCATSRDIAGGPTDTQYFGPGTRLTVL.

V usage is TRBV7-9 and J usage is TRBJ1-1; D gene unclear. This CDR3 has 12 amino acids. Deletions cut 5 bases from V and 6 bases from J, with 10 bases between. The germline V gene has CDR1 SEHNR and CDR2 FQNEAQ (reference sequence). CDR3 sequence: CASSLLGSEAFF. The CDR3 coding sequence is TGTGCCAGCAGCCTCCTGGGGTCTGAAGCTTTCTTT.

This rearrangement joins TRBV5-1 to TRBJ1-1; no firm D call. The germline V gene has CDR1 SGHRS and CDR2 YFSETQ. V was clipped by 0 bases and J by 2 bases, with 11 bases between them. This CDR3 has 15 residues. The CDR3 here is CASSLEKGDNTEAFF. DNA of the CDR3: TGCGCCAGCAGCTTGGAAAAGGGAGATAACACTGAAGCTTTCTTT.

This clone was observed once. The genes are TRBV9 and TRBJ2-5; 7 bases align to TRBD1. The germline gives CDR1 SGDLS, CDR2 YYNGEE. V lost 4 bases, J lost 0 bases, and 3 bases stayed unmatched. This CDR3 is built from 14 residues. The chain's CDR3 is CASSTRGNQETQYF. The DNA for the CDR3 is TGTGCCAGCAGCACCAGGGGGAACCAAGAGACCCAGTACTTC.

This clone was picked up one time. The CDR3 DNA is TGTGCCAGCAGCTTAGCAACAGGGACAGATACGCAGTATTTT. Translating it yields CASSLATGTDTQYF. The chain is built from TRBV7-2 and TRBJ2-3; the D gene is possibly TRBD1 (6 bases). Germline lookup yields CDR1 SGHTA and CDR2 FQGNSA. The CDR3 has 14 amino acids. V lost 0 bases and J 3 bases, leaving 7 bases between the germline ends.

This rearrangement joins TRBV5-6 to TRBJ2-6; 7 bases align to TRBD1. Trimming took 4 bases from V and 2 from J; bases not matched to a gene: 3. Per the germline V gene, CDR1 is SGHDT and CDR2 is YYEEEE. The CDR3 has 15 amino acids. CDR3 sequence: CASSTTGAGANVLTF. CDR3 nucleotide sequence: TGTGCCAGCAGCACCACAGGGGCTGGGGCCAACGTCCTGACTTTC.

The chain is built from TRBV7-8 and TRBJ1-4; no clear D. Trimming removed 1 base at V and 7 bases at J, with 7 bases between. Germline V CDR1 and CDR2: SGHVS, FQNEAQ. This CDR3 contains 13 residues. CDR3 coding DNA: TGTGCCAGCAGCTTAGACGCTGTTGAAAAACTGTTTTTT. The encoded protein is CASSLDAVEKLFF.

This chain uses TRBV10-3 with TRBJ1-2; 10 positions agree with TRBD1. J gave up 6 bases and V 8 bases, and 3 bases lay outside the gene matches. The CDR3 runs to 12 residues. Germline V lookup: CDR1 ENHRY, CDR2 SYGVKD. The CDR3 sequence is CAIYDRGHGYTF. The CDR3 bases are TGTGCCATCTATGACAGGGGGCATGGCTACACCTTC.

The CDR3 here is CASSYGSSFPYEQYF. The CDR3 DNA follows: TGTGCCAGCAGTTATGGATCTTCTTTTCCCTACGAGCAGTACTTC. The chain employs TRBV6-5 and TRBJ2-7; D remains ambiguous. The germline V gene encodes CDR1 MNHEY and CDR2 SVGAGI. V lost 3 bases, J lost 2 bases, and 14 bases lay in between. The CDR3 sequence is 15 residues long.

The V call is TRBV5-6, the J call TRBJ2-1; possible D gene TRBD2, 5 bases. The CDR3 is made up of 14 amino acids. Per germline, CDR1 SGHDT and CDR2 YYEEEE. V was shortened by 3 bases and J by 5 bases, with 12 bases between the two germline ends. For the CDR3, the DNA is TGTGCCAGCAGCTACTGGACTTCCGACAATGAGCAGTTCTTC. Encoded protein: CASSYWTSDNEQFF.